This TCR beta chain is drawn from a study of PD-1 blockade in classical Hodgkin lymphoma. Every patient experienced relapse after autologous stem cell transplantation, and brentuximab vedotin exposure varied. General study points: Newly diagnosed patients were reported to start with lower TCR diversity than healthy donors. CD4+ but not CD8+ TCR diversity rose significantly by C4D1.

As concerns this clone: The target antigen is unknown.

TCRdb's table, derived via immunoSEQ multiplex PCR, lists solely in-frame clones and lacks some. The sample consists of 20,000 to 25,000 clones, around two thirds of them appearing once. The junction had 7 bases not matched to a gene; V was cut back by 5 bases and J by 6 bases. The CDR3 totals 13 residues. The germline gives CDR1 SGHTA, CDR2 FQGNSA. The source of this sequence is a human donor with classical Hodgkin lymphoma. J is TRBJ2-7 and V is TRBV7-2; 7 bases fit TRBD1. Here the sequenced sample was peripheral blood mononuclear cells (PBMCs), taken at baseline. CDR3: CASSVDTGAEQYF. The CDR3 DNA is TGTGCCAGCAGCGTCGATACAGGGGCCGAGCAGTACTTC.